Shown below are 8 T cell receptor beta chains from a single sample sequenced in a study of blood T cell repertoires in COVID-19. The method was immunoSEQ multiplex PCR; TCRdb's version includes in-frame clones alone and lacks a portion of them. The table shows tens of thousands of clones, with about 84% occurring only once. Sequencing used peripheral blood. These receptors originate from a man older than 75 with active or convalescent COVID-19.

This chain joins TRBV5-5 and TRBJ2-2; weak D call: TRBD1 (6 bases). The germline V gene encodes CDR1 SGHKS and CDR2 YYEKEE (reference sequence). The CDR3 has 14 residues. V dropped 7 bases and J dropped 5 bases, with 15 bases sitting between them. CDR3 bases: TGTGCCAGCGGGTGGGGGCTCGGGACCGGGGAGCTGTTTTTT. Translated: CASGWGLGTGELFF.

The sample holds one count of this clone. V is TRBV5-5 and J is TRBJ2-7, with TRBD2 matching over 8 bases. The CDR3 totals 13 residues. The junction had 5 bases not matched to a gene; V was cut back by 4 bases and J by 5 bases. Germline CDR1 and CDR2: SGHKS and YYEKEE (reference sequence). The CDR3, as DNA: TGTGCCAGCAGCCGAGGACTAGCTGACGAGCAGTACTTC. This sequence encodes CASSRGLADEQYF. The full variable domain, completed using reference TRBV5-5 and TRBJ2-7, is DAGVTQSPTHLIKTRGQQVTLRCSPISGHKSVSWYQQVLGQGPQFIFQYYEKEERGRGNFPDRFSARQFPNYSSELNVNALLLGDSALYLCASSRGLADEQYFGPGTRLTVT.

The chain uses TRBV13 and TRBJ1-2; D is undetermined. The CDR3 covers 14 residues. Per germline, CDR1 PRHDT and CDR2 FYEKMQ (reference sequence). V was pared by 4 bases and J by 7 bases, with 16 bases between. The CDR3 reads CASSSVQKGGGYTF. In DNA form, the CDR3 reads TGTGCCAGCAGCTCCGTCCAGAAGGGAGGTGGCTACACCTTC.

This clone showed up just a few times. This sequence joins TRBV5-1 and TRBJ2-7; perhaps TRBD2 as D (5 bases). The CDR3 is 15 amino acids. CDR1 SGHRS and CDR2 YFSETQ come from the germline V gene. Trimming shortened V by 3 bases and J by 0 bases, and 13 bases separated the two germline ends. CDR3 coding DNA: TGCGCCAGCAGCTCAGCTCCGGGGAGCTCCTACGAGCAGTACTTC. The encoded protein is CASSSAPGSSYEQYF.

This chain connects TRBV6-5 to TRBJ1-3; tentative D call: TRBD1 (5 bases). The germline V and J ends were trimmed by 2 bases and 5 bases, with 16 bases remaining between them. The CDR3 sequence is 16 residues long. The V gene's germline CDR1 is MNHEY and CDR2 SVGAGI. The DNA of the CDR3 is TGTGCCAGCAGTTACGACGGAGGGACCCGGAGAAACACCATATATTTT. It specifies CASSYDGGTRRNTIYF.

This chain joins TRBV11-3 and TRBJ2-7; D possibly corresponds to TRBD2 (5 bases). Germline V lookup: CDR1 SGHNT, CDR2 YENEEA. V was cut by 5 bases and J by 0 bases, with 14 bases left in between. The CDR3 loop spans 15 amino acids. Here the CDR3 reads CASSPSGLTSYEQYF. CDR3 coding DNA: TGTGCCAGCAGCCCTTCCGGACTTACCTCCTACGAGCAGTACTTC.

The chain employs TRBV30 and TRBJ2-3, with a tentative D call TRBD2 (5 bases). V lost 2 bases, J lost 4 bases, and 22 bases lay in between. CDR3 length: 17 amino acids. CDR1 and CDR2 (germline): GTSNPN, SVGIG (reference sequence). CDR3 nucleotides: TGTGCCTGGAGTCCCCTCCTTAACGGCCCGAGGGCAGATACGCAGTATTTT. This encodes CAWSPLLNGPRADTQYF.

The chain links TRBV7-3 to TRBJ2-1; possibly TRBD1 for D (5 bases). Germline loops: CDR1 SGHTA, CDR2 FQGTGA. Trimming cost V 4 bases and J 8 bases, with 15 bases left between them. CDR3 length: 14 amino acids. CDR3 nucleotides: TGTGCCAGCAGCTCCCCGAGAACAGGTCATGAGCAGTTCTTC. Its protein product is CASSSPRTGHEQFF.